Following are 16 T cell receptor beta chains from one sample sequenced in a study of T cell repertoires in cytomegalovirus infection. These receptors have no identified antigens. One entry per CDR3 protein results from TCRdb running MiXCR on the reads. The repertoire includes hundreds of thousands of distinct CDR3 sequences, 31% of them detected once, and roughly 12% sits in the top ten. The sequencing used cultured CD8+ T cells from PBMCs, collected from culture after CMV antigen stimulation. These receptors were collected from a human donor in good health (CMV status not recorded). Some clones in this sample may be carry-over from other donors' samples.

The rearrangement joins TRBV4-1 to TRBJ1-6; no clear D gene. CDR3 length equals 15 residues. Germline-derived CDR1 and CDR2 are MGHRA and YSYEKL. V was pared by 0 bases and J by 8 bases, with 11 bases between. The CDR3 loop reads CASSQEVGGYSPLHF. For the CDR3, the DNA is TGCGCCAGCAGCCAAGAGGTCGGTGGGTATTCACCCCTCCACTTT.

The gene calls are TRBV29-1 and TRBJ2-7, with 12 bases fitting TRBD2. Germline V gene sequence: CDR1 SQVTM, CDR2 ANQGSEA. V lost 6 bases to trimming and J lost 0 bases; unmatched junction nucleotides: 6. CDR3 length: 15 residues. The CDR3 spells CSVEGLAGLSYEQYF. In DNA, the CDR3 is TGCAGCGTCGAGGGACTAGCGGGTCTCTCCTACGAGCAGTACTTC.

V is TRBV6-2 or TRBV6-3 and J is TRBJ1-2, with 7 bases lining up with TRBD1. V trimming: 0 bases; J trimming: 3 bases; junction bases outside the gene matches: 4. Germline V gene lookup returns CDR1 MNHEY and CDR2 SVGEGT. The CDR3 is made up of 15 amino acids. CDR3 residues: CASSYSTGWDYGYTF. CDR3 in DNA: TGTGCCAGCAGTTACTCGACAGGGTGGGACTATGGCTACACCTTC.

The J gene is TRBJ2-7, the V gene TRBV19; 7 bases fit TRBD1. Germline V CDR1 and CDR2: LNHDA, SQIVND (reference sequence). The CDR3 length is 16 residues. With V trimmed by 1 base and J by 4 bases, 10 bases remained unmatched. DNA of the CDR3: TGTGCCAGTAGTATAGCGGCAACAGGGGCCCAATACGAGCAGTACTTC. As protein: CASSIAATGAQYEQYF.

This clonotype showed up just a few times. V gene TRBV6-6 combines with J gene TRBJ2-5, with 9 nucleotides matching TRBD1. Looked up from germline, CDR1 is MNHNY and CDR2 is SVGAGI (reference sequence). J lost 2 bases, V lost 8 bases, and 9 bases had no gene match. This CDR3 contains 15 residues. The CDR3 spells CASSLTGGDQETQYF. For the CDR3, the DNA is TGTGCCAGCTCCCTGACAGGGGGTGATCAAGAGACCCAGTACTTC.

The chain couples TRBV5-1 to TRBJ2-3, with 9 nucleotides matching TRBD1. This CDR3 comprises 17 residues. The junction had 10 bases not matched to a gene; V was cut back by 4 bases and J by 1 base. CDR1 is SGHRS, CDR2 YFSETQ, per germline. CDR3 in DNA: TGCGCCAGCAGCGTCGTAACAGGGGGCGCGGGCACAGATACGCAGTATTTT. Translated: CASSVVTGGAGTDTQYF. The entire variable domain, with the rest obtained from reference TRBV5-1 and TRBJ2-3, is as follows: KAGVTQTPRYLIKTRGQQVTLSCSPISGHRSVSWYQQTPGQGLQFLFEYFSETQRNKGNFPGRFSGRQFSNSRSEMNVSTLELGDSALYLCASSVVTGGAGTDTQYFGPGTRLTVL.

This clonotype has only a few counts. V and J are TRBV6-2 or TRBV6-3 and TRBJ2-1; 7 bases are a match to TRBD1. In germline, CDR1 is MNHEY, CDR2 SVGEGT. This CDR3 comprises 14 residues. Trimming at V came to 1 base and at J to 7 bases, leaving 4 bases not matched to a gene. The CDR3 DNA follows: TGTGCCAGCAGTTACTTACAGGGGCGGAATGAGCAGTTCTTC. It codes for CASSYLQGRNEQFF.

The rearrangement joins TRBV7-9 to TRBJ2-3; 7 bases line up with TRBD2. The CDR3 has 16 residues. J lost 3 bases, V lost 5 bases, and 11 bases had no gene match. Germline CDR1 is SEHNR and CDR2 is FQNEAQ (reference sequence). The CDR3 nucleotides read TGTGCCAGCAGCCGCGTCTGGGCGGGAGCGACAGATACGCAGTATTTT. The encoded protein is CASSRVWAGATDTQYF. Variable domain in full (rest from reference TRBV7-9 and TRBJ2-3): DTGVSQNPRHKITKRGQNVTFRCDPISEHNRLYWYRQTLGQGPEFLTYFQNEAQLEKSRLLSDRFSAERPKGSFSTLEIQRTEQGDSAMYLCASSRVWAGATDTQYFGPGTRLTVL.

This chain connects TRBV3-1 to TRBJ1-4; D perhaps matches TRBD1 (6 bases). Germline V gene sequence: CDR1 LGHDT, CDR2 YNNKEL (reference sequence). CDR3 length equals 16 residues. Trimming removed 3 bases at V and 0 bases at J, with 11 bases between. The CDR3 bases are TGTGCCAGCAGCCATTCGAGGGGGGCAACTAATGAAAAACTGTTTTTT. This codes for CASSHSRGATNEKLFF.

The chain links TRBV6-2 or TRBV6-3 to TRBJ1-1, with 7 bases fitting TRBD1. From germline, CDR1 is MNHEY and CDR2 SVGEGT. The CDR3 length is 17 residues. The V gene end was trimmed by 7 bases and the J gene end by 0 bases; junction bases not matched to a gene: 14. The CDR3 coding sequence is TGTGCCAGCACCACTATGAGGGACAGCGATTTGAACACTGAAGCTTTCTTT. Its protein product is CASTTMRDSDLNTEAFF.

The chain has TRBV6-4 and TRBJ1-1; tentative D call: TRBD1 (5 bases). Deletions cut 2 bases from V and 1 base from J, with 11 bases between. The CDR3 consists of 15 residues. Looked up from germline, CDR1 is MRHNA and CDR2 is SNTAGT. For the CDR3, the DNA is TGTGCCAGCAGTGACAGGGCAGGGAGGAACACTGAAGCTTTCTTT. It codes for CASSDRAGRNTEAFF.

The CDR3 loop is CASSFITSGGTNTGELFF. CDR3 DNA sequence: TGTGCCAGCAGTTTTATAACTAGCGGGGGGACGAACACCGGGGAGCTGTTTTTT. The chain joins TRBV12-3 or TRBV12-4 to TRBJ2-2, with TRBD2 matching 12 bases. Unmatched junction bases numbered 5, after V lost 3 bases and J lost 0 bases. This CDR3 region has 18 residues.

CDR3: CASGFLAGTSDQETQYF. The DNA for the CDR3 is TGTGCTAGTGGTTTCCTAGCCGGGACTAGCGATCAAGAGACCCAGTACTTC. The chain recombines TRBV12-5 with TRBJ2-5; TRBD2 aligns across 10 bases. The CDR3 loop spans 17 amino acids. In germline, CDR1 is LGHNT, CDR2 FRNRAP. Trimming at V came to 3 bases and at J to 2 bases, leaving 9 bases not matched to a gene.

In this sample, this clonotype turned up a few times. The chain employs TRBV6-2 or TRBV6-3 and TRBJ1-2, with D hard to call. The CDR3 sequence is 13 residues long. Germline V gene sequence: CDR1 MNHEY, CDR2 SVGEGT. Between the trimmed V and J ends, which lost 2 bases and 6 bases, there was a span of 10 bases. CDR3 region: CASSYHAADGYTF. The CDR3 DNA is TGTGCCAGCAGTTACCACGCAGCCGATGGCTACACCTTC.

The rearrangement joins TRBV4-1 to TRBJ2-1; weak D call: TRBD2 (6 bases). V was pared by 0 bases and J by 0 bases, with 12 bases between. The CDR3 is 17 residues long. Germline assignment: CDR1 MGHRA and CDR2 YSYEKL. The CDR3 sequence: CASSQEGGGSSYNEQFF. In DNA form, the CDR3 reads TGCGCCAGCAGCCAAGAGGGGGGAGGTAGCTCCTACAATGAGCAGTTCTTC.

The gene calls are TRBV10-3 and TRBJ1-3; D ambiguous. This CDR3 spans 14 amino acids. The V end was cut by 7 bases, the J end by 0 bases, with 10 bases between. CDR1 is ENHRY and CDR2 is SYGVKD in the germline V gene. CDR3 nucleotides: TGTGCCATCAACCTAGGGAGCTCTGGAAACACCATATATTTT. Translated: CAINLGSSGNTIYF.